In its sample, the clone carrying this T cell receptor beta chain was seen a few times. What it binds is not known. TCRdb itself ran the reads through MiXCR, one entry per CDR3 protein. The sample has tens of thousands of distinct CDR3 sequences, around a fifth seen once. This sample stems from a study of T cell repertoires in cytomegalovirus infection. Study background: Used in the study were CMV epitopes, some recently identified and HLA-C-restricted, others well-studied and HLA-B-restricted. Public TCR beta signature analysis indicated the presence of both CMV infection and matching HLA type.

The CDR3 has 16 residues. CDR1 and CDR2 (germline): LGHNA, YSLEER. Trimming cost V 6 bases and J 3 bases, with 20 bases left between them. This sequence originates from a human donor in good health (CMV status not recorded). Some clones in this sample may be carry-over from other donors' samples. Specimen: CD8+ T cells from cultured PBMCs, collected from culture after CMV antigen stimulation. The chain recombines TRBV4-3 with TRBJ1-2; D may be TRBD1 (5 bases). CDR3 in DNA: TGCGCCAGCAGTCCTTTCCACGACAGCGGCCACTATGGCTACACCTTC. Translation: CASSPFHDSGHYGYTF.